This TCR beta chain was observed in a study of monozygotic twins with inflammatory bowel disease. TCRdb reprocessed the 5' RACE reads and reports one entry per CDR3 protein, with no DNA. This table holds 350,000 to 500,000 distinct CDR3 sequences. This CDR3 region has 16 residues. Germline V gene sequence: CDR1 PRHDT, CDR2 FYEKMQ (reference sequence). The clonotype comes from a human donor with ulcerative colitis or Crohn's disease, or a healthy co-twin of an affected twin (not recorded which). What was sequenced was blood. V gene TRBV13 combines with J gene TRBJ1-1. CDR3 residues: CASSLGREGPGTEAFF.